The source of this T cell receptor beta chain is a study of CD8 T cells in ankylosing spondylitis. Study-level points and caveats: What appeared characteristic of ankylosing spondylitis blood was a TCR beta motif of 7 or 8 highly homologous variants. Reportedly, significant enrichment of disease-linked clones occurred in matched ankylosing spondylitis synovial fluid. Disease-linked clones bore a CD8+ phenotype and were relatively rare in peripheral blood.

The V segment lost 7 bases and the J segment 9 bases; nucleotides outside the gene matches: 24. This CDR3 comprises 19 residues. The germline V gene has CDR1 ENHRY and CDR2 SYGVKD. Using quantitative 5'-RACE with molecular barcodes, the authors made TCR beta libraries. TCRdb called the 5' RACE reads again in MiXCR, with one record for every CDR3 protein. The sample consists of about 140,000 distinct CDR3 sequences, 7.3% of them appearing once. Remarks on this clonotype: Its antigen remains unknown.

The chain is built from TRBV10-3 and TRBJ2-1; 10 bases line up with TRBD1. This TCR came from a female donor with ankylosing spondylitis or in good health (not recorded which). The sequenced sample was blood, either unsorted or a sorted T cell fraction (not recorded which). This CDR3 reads CAIKSAVPGQGSKGSEQFF. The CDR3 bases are TGTGCCATCAAATCTGCCGTCCCGGGACAGGGGTCTAAAGGGAGTGAGCAGTTCTTC.